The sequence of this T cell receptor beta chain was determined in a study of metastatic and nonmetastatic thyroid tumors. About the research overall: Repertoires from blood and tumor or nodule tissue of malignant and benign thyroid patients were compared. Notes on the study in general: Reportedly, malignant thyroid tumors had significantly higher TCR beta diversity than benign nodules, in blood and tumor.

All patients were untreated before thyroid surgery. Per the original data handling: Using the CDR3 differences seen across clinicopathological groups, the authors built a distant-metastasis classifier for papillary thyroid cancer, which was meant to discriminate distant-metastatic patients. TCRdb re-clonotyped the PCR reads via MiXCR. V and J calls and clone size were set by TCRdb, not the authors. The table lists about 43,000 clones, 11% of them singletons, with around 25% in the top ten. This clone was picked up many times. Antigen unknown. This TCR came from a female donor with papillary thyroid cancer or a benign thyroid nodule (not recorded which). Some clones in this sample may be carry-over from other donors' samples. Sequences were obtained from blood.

The CDR3 spells CASSLDRGQNNEQFF. The CDR3, as DNA: TGTGCCAGCAGCTTAGACAGGGGGCAAAACAATGAGCAGTTCTTC. The chain recombines TRBV11-2 with TRBJ2-1, with 8 bases lining up with TRBD1. CDR1 is SGHAT, CDR2 FQNNGV, per germline. This CDR3 contains 15 residues. The V segment lost 0 bases and the J segment 5 bases; nucleotides outside the gene matches: 3.